Presented here are 22 T cell receptor beta chains from one specimen sequenced in a study of blood T cell repertoires in COVID-19. Clones were sequenced by immunoSEQ multiplex PCR, and TCRdb holds only the in-frame ones, with some missing. The sample yields roughly 25,000 clones, roughly 92% seen once. Sequencing used peripheral blood. These receptors were obtained from a woman aged 50 to 60 with active COVID-19.

This clone was picked up one time. This chain uses TRBV6-5 with TRBJ1-2; TRBD1 aligns across 7 bases. This CDR3 comprises 13 residues. Germline-derived CDR1 and CDR2 are MNHEY and SVGAGI. Germline trimming cut 5 bases from V and 6 bases from J; bases unmatched to any gene: 6. The CDR3 nucleotides are TGTGCCAGCAGTCGGGACAGACTTGATGGCTACACCTTC. This translates into CASSRDRLDGYTF.

This clone has a single count. This sample also contains other DNA sequences that code for the same CDR3. The chain carries TRBV19 and TRBJ1-1, with 7 bases fitting TRBD1. The length of the CDR3 is 16 residues. Germline lookup yields CDR1 LNHDA and CDR2 SQIVND (reference sequence). V gave up 9 bases and J gave up 6 bases; unmatched junction bases: 19. The CDR3 sequence is CASQTLLQGPRAEAFF. Written as DNA, the CDR3 is TGTGCCAGCCAAACCCTCTTACAGGGGCCTCGGGCTGAAGCTTTCTTT. The whole variable domain, remainder taken from reference TRBV19 and TRBJ1-1, is DGGITQSPKYLFRKEGQNVTLSCEQNLNHDAMYWYRQDPGQGLRLIYYSQIVNDFQKGDIAEGYSVSREKKESFPLTVTSAQKNPTAFYLCASQTLLQGPRAEAFFGQGTRLTVV.

The V gene is TRBV5-1, the J gene TRBJ1-6, with D maybe TRBD1 (6 bases). The CDR3 sequence is 13 residues long. Trimming took off 4 bases at V and 10 bases at J, with 12 bases between the two ends. Germline V gives CDR1 SGHRS, CDR2 YFSETQ. Here the CDR3 DNA reads TGCGCCAGCAGCCCGGAGGGGGGGTCACCCCTCCACTTT. The encoded protein is CASSPEGGSPLHF. Looking up the rest from reference TRBV5-1 and TRBJ1-6 gives the full variable domain: KAGVTQTPRYLIKTRGQQVTLSCSPISGHRSVSWYQQTPGQGLQFLFEYFSETQRNKGNFPGRFSGRQFSNSRSEMNVSTLELGDSALYLCASSPEGGSPLHFGNGTRLTVT.

The gene calls are TRBV10-3 and TRBJ1-2; D unclear. Germline V gene data show CDR1 as ENHRY and CDR2 as SYGVKD. This CDR3 has 12 amino acids. Trimming took 2 bases from V and 2 from J, leaving 3 bases between them. The CDR3 protein is CAISEQNYGYTF. The CDR3, as DNA: TGTGCCATCAGTGAGCAGAACTATGGCTACACCTTC.

The CDR3 nucleotides read TGCAGCGTTGAAAGCGAGGGAAACACAGATACGCAGTATTTT. This translates into CSVESEGNTDTQYF. The J gene is TRBJ2-3, the V gene TRBV29-1, with D possibly being TRBD2 (5 bases). This CDR3 contains 14 residues. Germline V gene lookup returns CDR1 SQVTM and CDR2 ANQGSEA. Trimming removed 2 bases from V and 2 bases from J, with 11 bases in between.

The V call is TRBV27, the J call TRBJ1-1; D is unresolved. Germline-derived CDR1 and CDR2 are MNHEY and SMNVEV (reference sequence). The CDR3 covers 13 residues. Trimming stripped 4 bases from V and 3 bases from J, with 9 bases between. This CDR3 is CASSSSADTEAFF. In DNA, the CDR3 is TGTGCCAGCAGTTCCTCGGCGGACACTGAAGCTTTCTTT.

The genes are TRBV19 and TRBJ1-1, with 11 bases identical to TRBD1. Germline V gives CDR1 LNHDA, CDR2 SQIVND (reference sequence). Trimming cost V 4 bases and J 6 bases; bases outside gene matches: 1. This CDR3 has 13 amino acids. CDR3 loop: CASSRGQGAEAFF. CDR3 nucleotides: TGTGCCAGTAGTAGGGGACAGGGGGCTGAAGCTTTCTTT.

The CDR3 bases are TGTGCCAGTAGTCCGGGGACAGGCCTCTCTGGGGCCAACGTCCTGACTTTC. It specifies CASSPGTGLSGANVLTF. This chain joins TRBV19 and TRBJ2-6, with TRBD1 matching 8 bases. Germline lookup yields CDR1 LNHDA and CDR2 SQIVND (reference sequence). Germline trimming cut 5 bases from V and 0 bases from J; bases unmatched to any gene: 6. The CDR3 contains 17 residues.

The rearrangement uses TRBV7-2 and TRBJ1-1; 9 bases map to TRBD1. V was clipped by 4 bases and J by 6 bases; unmatched bases: 3. This CDR3 has 13 amino acids. Germline CDR1 is SGHTA and CDR2 is FQGNSA. The CDR3 region is CASSWGQGAEAFF. DNA of the CDR3: TGTGCCAGCAGCTGGGGACAGGGCGCTGAAGCTTTCTTT.

This chain links TRBV3-1 (or the pseudogene TRBV3-2) with TRBJ2-5; no firm D call. Germline V gene data show CDR1 as LGHDT and CDR2 as YNNKEL (reference sequence). This CDR3 contains 13 residues. Trimming took 2 bases from V and 3 from J, leaving 7 bases between them. DNA of the CDR3: TGTGCCAGCAGCCAACTATCGAAAGAGACCCAGTACTTC. It codes for CASSQLSKETQYF.

This clone was seen only once. In DNA, the CDR3 is TGTGCCAGTAGTGTTAGCCCCGGACAAAGCACAGATACGCAGTATTTT. It specifies CASSVSPGQSTDTQYF. The rearrangement joins TRBV19 to TRBJ2-3, with D possibly TRBD1 on 5 matching bases. The CDR3 consists of 16 residues. The germline V gene encodes CDR1 LNHDA and CDR2 SQIVND (reference sequence). V gave up 5 bases and J gave up 0 bases, with 15 bases separating them.

The V gene is TRBV24-1, the J gene TRBJ2-3; TRBD1 might be the D (6 bases). Germline V CDR1 and CDR2: KGHDR, SFDVKD. The CDR3 length is 15 residues. The ends were cut back, 10 bases at V and 3 bases at J, with 19 bases in the middle. The CDR3 nucleotides are TGTGCCACTCATCCGGGGCAGGGGTCTACAGATACGCAGTATTTT. Translation gives CATHPGQGSTDTQYF.

The rearrangement joins TRBV15 to TRBJ2-1; TRBD2 agrees at 12 bases. The junction had 10 bases not matched to a gene; V was cut back by 0 bases and J by 7 bases. CDR3 length equals 18 residues. Germline-derived CDR1 and CDR2 are LNHNV and YYDKDF (reference sequence). DNA of the CDR3: TGTGCCACCAGCAGAGATCTAACTAGCGGGGGGTCATTTAATGAGCAGTTCTTC. Encoded protein: CATSRDLTSGGSFNEQFF.

This rearrangement joins TRBV7-3 to TRBJ2-1; TRBD2 aligns across 11 bases. The V segment lost 4 bases and the J segment 4 bases; nucleotides outside the gene matches: 3. Germline V gives CDR1 SGHTA, CDR2 FQGTGA. The CDR3 length is 15 residues. The CDR3 DNA follows: TGTGCCAGCAGCTCGCTAGCGGGAGGATACAATGAGCAGTTCTTC. Protein: CASSSLAGGYNEQFF.

The CDR3 DNA follows: TGTGCCAGCAGCTTGGGACAAGATGGCTACACCTTC. Translating it yields CASSLGQDGYTF. The rearrangement uses TRBV5-5 and TRBJ1-2; D unclear. With 0 bases removed from V and 6 bases from J, the gap between germline ends came to 6 bases. Germline CDR1 SGHKS, CDR2 YYEKEE (reference sequence). The CDR3 runs 12 residues.

The V gene is TRBV6-5, the J gene TRBJ2-7, with D possibly TRBD1 on 6 matching bases. Germline V gives CDR1 MNHEY, CDR2 SVGAGI. This CDR3 spans 13 amino acids. With 6 bases removed from V and 7 bases from J, the gap between germline ends came to 16 bases. The CDR3 DNA reads TGTGCCAGCAGGGACAGTTCGCTTGGAGAGCAGTACTTC. Its translation is CASRDSSLGEQYF.

This clone was counted once. The chain joins TRBV19 to TRBJ1-1; D is uncertain. V lost 3 bases, J lost 7 bases, and 18 bases lay in between. This CDR3 region has 15 residues. Germline V CDR1 and CDR2: LNHDA, SQIVND (reference sequence). The CDR3 bases are TGTGCCAGTAGTATGGGAGTCAGCCCCCCTCTTGAAGCTTTCTTT. Amino acids: CASSMGVSPPLEAFF.

J is TRBJ1-1 and V is TRBV7-9; D is possibly TRBD1 (5 bases). With 5 bases removed from V and 1 base from J, the gap between germline ends came to 11 bases. The germline V gene encodes CDR1 SEHNR and CDR2 FQNEAQ (reference sequence). The CDR3 has 14 amino acids. The CDR3 sequence is CASSPQGTNTEAFF. In nucleotides, the CDR3 is TGTGCCAGCAGCCCCCAGGGAACGAACACTGAAGCTTTCTTT.

CDR3 in amino acids: CASSFSLSYEQYF. CDR3 DNA sequence: TGTGCCAGCAGTTTTTCCCTCTCCTACGAGCAGTACTTC. This rearrangement joins TRBV12-3 or TRBV12-4 to TRBJ2-7; D unclear. This CDR3 region has 13 residues. The V gene lost 3 bases and the J gene lost 0 bases, with 6 bases spanning the gap.

This clone was seen just once. The chain couples TRBV14 to TRBJ2-5; the D is unclear. This CDR3 is 13 amino acids long. The germline V gene has CDR1 SGHDN and CDR2 FVKESK. V was pared by 0 bases and J by 8 bases, with 10 bases between. The CDR3 nucleotides read TGTGCCAGCAGCCAAGATTCATTGGCCACCCAGTACTTC. Translation gives CASSQDSLATQYF.

The chain is built from TRBV27 and TRBJ2-7; 9 nucleotides agree with TRBD2. CDR3 length: 15 amino acids. Germline V lookup: CDR1 MNHEY, CDR2 SMNVEV (reference sequence). V gave up 7 bases and J gave up 6 bases; unmatched junction bases: 13. In DNA, the CDR3 is TGTGCCAGCACCCTCGCGGCTAGCGGGACCAGCGAGCAGTACTTC. It translates to CASTLAASGTSEQYF.

This chain joins TRBV7-8 and TRBJ2-2; D gene uncertain. Trimming took off 5 bases at V and 6 bases at J, with 10 bases between the two ends. The V gene's germline CDR1 is SGHVS and CDR2 FQNEAQ. There are 13 residues in the CDR3. CDR3 bases: TGTGCCAGCAGCCCTAGGCTTTCCGGGGAGCTGTTTTTT. Residues: CASSPRLSGELFF.